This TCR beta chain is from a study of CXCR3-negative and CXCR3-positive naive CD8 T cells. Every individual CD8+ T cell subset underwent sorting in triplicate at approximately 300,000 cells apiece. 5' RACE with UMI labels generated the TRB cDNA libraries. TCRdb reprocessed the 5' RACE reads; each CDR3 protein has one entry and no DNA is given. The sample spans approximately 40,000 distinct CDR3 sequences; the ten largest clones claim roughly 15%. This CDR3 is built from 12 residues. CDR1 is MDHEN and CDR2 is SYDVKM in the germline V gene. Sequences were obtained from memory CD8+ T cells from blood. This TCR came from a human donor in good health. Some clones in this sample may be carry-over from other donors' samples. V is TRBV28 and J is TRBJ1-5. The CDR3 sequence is CASSLIERSQHF.